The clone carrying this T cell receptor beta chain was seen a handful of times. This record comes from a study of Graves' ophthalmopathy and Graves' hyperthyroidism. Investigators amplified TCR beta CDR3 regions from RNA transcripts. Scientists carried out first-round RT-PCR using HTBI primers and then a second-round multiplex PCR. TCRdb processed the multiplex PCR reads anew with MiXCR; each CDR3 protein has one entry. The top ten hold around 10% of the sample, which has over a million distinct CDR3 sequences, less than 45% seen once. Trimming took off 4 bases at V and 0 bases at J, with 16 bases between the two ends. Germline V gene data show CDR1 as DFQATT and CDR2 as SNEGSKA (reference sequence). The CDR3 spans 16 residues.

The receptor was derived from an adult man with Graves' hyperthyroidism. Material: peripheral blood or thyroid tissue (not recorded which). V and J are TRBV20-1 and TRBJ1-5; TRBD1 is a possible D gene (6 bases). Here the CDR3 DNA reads TGCAGTGCTAAGGGAGAGGGGGGGTATAGCAATCAGCCCCAGCATTTT. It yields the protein CSAKGEGGYSNQPQHF.